The 30 T cell receptor beta chains in this list originate from one sample, sequenced in a study of blood T cell repertoires in COVID-19. The table came from immunoSEQ multiplex PCR; TCRdb's copy has only in-frame clones and leaves some out. This repertoire shows fewer than 250,000 clones, around 88% found once; its top ten account for 8% to 10%. The sample taken for sequencing was peripheral blood. These receptors were collected from a woman aged 45-60 years with acute or convalescent COVID-19.

Turning to this clone: With a far larger clone one base away, a read error is the likely cause. The V call is TRBV2, the J call TRBJ2-7, with TRBD1 matching over 7 bases. The trim removed 5 bases at V and 5 bases at J, leaving 3 bases unmatched. Looked up from germline, CDR1 is SNHLY and CDR2 is FYNNEI. The CDR3 is 12 residues long. The CDR3: CASSLTGNEQYF. CDR3 sequence (DNA): TGTGCCAGCAGTCTGACAGGGAACGAGCAGTACTTC.

This chain joins TRBV4-1 and TRBJ2-5; 10 nucleotides match TRBD2. The length of the CDR3 is 14 residues. The V gene end was trimmed by 0 bases and the J gene end by 7 bases; junction bases not matched to a gene: 2. The V gene's germline CDR1 is MGHRA and CDR2 YSYEKL. CDR3 amino acids: CASSQDTSGATQYF. CDR3 DNA sequence: TGCGCCAGCAGCCAAGATACTAGCGGGGCGACCCAGTACTTC.

V gene TRBV27 combines with J gene TRBJ1-2; TRBD1 matches 9 bases. J was trimmed by 4 bases and V by 2 bases; bases with no gene match: 8. Germline V gives CDR1 MNHEY, CDR2 SMNVEV (reference sequence). The CDR3 extends over 16 amino acids. CDR3 nucleotides: TGTGCCAGCAGTTTAGGGGGGGGGACAGGGTTCTATGGCTACACCTTC. It codes for CASSLGGGTGFYGYTF.

The V and J genes are TRBV2 and TRBJ1-1; TRBD1 matches at 7 bases. Germline values: CDR1 SNHLY, CDR2 FYNNEI. The V segment lost 7 bases and the J segment 2 bases; nucleotides outside the gene matches: 7. The CDR3 contains 14 residues. The CDR3 nucleotides are TGTGCCAGCACCGGGACAGCAACAAACACTGAAGCTTTCTTT. Its protein product is CASTGTATNTEAFF.

The chain combines TRBV28 with TRBJ1-2; D gene uncertain. Trimming stripped 3 bases from V and 7 bases from J, with 12 bases between. Per germline, CDR1 MDHEN and CDR2 SYDVKM. The CDR3 contains 13 residues. CDR3 DNA sequence: TGTGCCAGCAGTTTTTTGGGAGGTGGTGGCTACACCTTC. Translated, it gives CASSFLGGGGYTF.

In DNA form, the CDR3 reads TGTGCCAGCAGCTCGGTTTCAAGCTCTGGAAACACCATATATTTT. The encoded protein is CASSSVSSSGNTIYF. The chain combines TRBV28 with TRBJ1-3; D is ambiguous. Trimming removed 6 bases at V and 0 bases at J, with 12 bases between. Germline assignment: CDR1 MDHEN and CDR2 SYDVKM. The CDR3 covers 15 residues.

V usage is TRBV7-9 and J usage is TRBJ2-2; 9 bases fit TRBD2. Germline values: CDR1 SEHNR, CDR2 FQNEAQ (reference sequence). After removal of 0 bases from V and 6 bases from J, the junction contained 5 bases not matched to a gene. CDR3 length: 16 amino acids. In DNA form, the CDR3 reads TGTGCCAGCAGCTTAGCGTTTAGCGGGGGCTCCGGGGAGCTGTTTTTT. It specifies CASSLAFSGGSGELFF.

This chain uses TRBV7-3 with TRBJ2-2, with D tentatively TRBD2 (6 bases). With 1 base removed from V and 5 bases from J, the gap between germline ends came to 17 bases. From germline, CDR1 is SGHTA and CDR2 FQGTGA. There are 17 residues in the CDR3. The CDR3 coding sequence is TGTGCCAGCAGCTTAATGGGCGGGGCCACGGGTACCGGGGAGCTGTTTTTT. This gives the protein CASSLMGGATGTGELFF.

The V call is TRBV5-1, the J call TRBJ2-5; 9 positions agree with TRBD1. This CDR3 has 15 residues. Germline V lookup: CDR1 SGHRS, CDR2 YFSETQ. The V segment lost 4 bases and the J segment 4 bases; nucleotides outside the gene matches: 8. The CDR3 region is CASSDGQGRRETQYF. The CDR3 DNA follows: TGCGCCAGCAGCGATGGACAGGGGAGGAGAGAGACCCAGTACTTC.

V and J are TRBV19 and TRBJ2-1; tentatively, D is TRBD2 (5 bases). CDR1 is LNHDA, CDR2 SQIVND, per germline (reference sequence). The CDR3 is 13 amino acids. The V end lost 5 bases, the J end lost 4 bases, and 9 bases lay between the germline ends. The CDR3 coding sequence is TGTGCCAGTAGTGTCGGGGTTTACAATGAGCAGTTCTTC. It is translated as CASSVGVYNEQFF.

J is TRBJ2-5 and V is TRBV18, with a possible D match to TRBD2 (5 bases). The V and J ends lost 5 bases and 5 bases respectively, with 15 bases between them. Germline assignment: CDR1 KGHSH and CDR2 LQKENI. There are 14 residues in the CDR3. In DNA form, the CDR3 reads TGTGCCAGCTCAGCCGGGGTCCCGCGGGAGACCCAGTACTTC. The encoded protein is CASSAGVPRETQYF.

The V gene is TRBV5-6, the J gene TRBJ2-5; 7 positions agree with TRBD2. Germline CDR1 reads SGHDT; CDR2 reads YYEEEE. With 4 bases clipped from V and 2 bases from J, the junction kept 8 bases outside the gene matches. This CDR3 comprises 15 residues. CDR3 in amino acids: CASSPTPGGQETQYF. CDR3 coding DNA: TGTGCCAGCAGCCCTACACCGGGGGGACAAGAGACCCAGTACTTC.

With regard to this clone: The sample has other DNA sequences that encode this CDR3 too. The chain couples TRBV2 to TRBJ2-7; D gene ambiguous. The CDR3 contains 10 residues. The ends were cut back, 6 bases at V and 4 bases at J, with 4 bases in the middle. The V gene's germline CDR1 is SNHLY and CDR2 FYNNEI. The CDR3 region is CASSVYEQYF. CDR3 coding DNA: TGTGCCAGCAGCGTGTACGAGCAGTACTTC.

Here the CDR3 DNA reads TGCGCCAGCAGCTTCCGCTCAGGGGCGAACACCGGGGAGCTGTTTTTT. Its protein is CASSFRSGANTGELFF. The chain links TRBV5-1 to TRBJ2-2; D perhaps matches TRBD1 (6 bases). V shed 2 bases and J shed 0 bases, with 11 bases lying between them. The germline V gene encodes CDR1 SGHRS and CDR2 YFSETQ. This CDR3 spans 16 amino acids.

This rearrangement joins TRBV5-1 to TRBJ2-1, with TRBD2 matching 9 bases. Trimming removed 4 bases from V and 6 bases from J; junction bases left unmatched: 5. Germline lookup yields CDR1 SGHRS and CDR2 YFSETQ. This CDR3 region has 14 residues. The CDR3 nucleotides are TGCGCCAGCAGCATAGCGGGAGTAGGCAATGAGCAGTTCTTC. It encodes CASSIAGVGNEQFF.

The CDR3 bases are TGTGCCAGCAGCTTAAGGACAGGTCTGGACGCAGATACGCAGTATTTT. Amino acids: CASSLRTGLDADTQYF. This rearrangement joins TRBV5-8 to TRBJ2-3; 7 nucleotides align to TRBD1. Germline loops: CDR1 SGHTS, CDR2 YDEGEE. V shed 2 bases, J shed 4 bases, and the junction held 10 bases outside the gene matches. The CDR3 has 16 residues.

This chain uses TRBV28 with TRBJ2-3; a weak D match, TRBD1 (5 bases). Per the germline V gene, CDR1 is MDHEN and CDR2 is SYDVKM. The CDR3 length is 13 residues. Trimming shortened V by 5 bases and J by 2 bases, and 8 bases separated the two germline ends. The CDR3 coding sequence is TGTGCCAGCAGTAGACAGCTCACAGATACGCAGTATTTT. Protein sequence: CASSRQLTDTQYF.

The CDR3 loop reads CASEEGANTGELFF. CDR3 coding DNA: TGTGCCAGCGAAGAAGGAGCGAACACCGGGGAGCTGTTTTTT. This chain links TRBV2 with TRBJ2-2, with D unclear. Per the germline V gene, CDR1 is SNHLY and CDR2 is FYNNEI. The CDR3 covers 14 residues. The V gene lost 8 bases and the J gene lost 0 bases, with 10 bases spanning the gap.

This chain links TRBV20-1 with TRBJ2-5, with 7 bases matching TRBD1. V lost 6 bases to trimming and J lost 7 bases; unmatched junction nucleotides: 5. This CDR3 is built from 11 residues. Germline values: CDR1 DFQATT, CDR2 SNEGSKA (reference sequence). CDR3 nucleotides: TGCAGTGCAGGCAGGGGGAGGACCCAGTACTTC. Its protein product is CSAGRGRTQYF.

This clone showed up just once. DNA of the CDR3: TGTGCCAGCAGTCCCGCCCGGCAGGGCTACGAGCAGTACTTC. It translates to CASSPARQGYEQYF. V gene TRBV27 combines with J gene TRBJ2-7, with D possibly matching TRBD1 (5 bases). Germline CDR1 MNHEY, CDR2 SMNVEV (reference sequence). The CDR3 is made up of 14 amino acids. Trimming left V 5 bases short and J 3 bases short, with 14 bases between.

CDR3 sequence (DNA): TGTGCCAGCAGTTTCCGGGGAGTGGGGCAGCCCCAGCATTTT. It codes for CASSFRGVGQPQHF. This rearrangement joins TRBV27 to TRBJ1-5; D gene unclear. The germline V gene encodes CDR1 MNHEY and CDR2 SMNVEV (reference sequence). The V end lost 3 bases, the J end lost 7 bases, and 13 bases lay between the germline ends. The CDR3 totals 14 residues.

The chain uses TRBV10-3 and TRBJ1-2, with D uncertain. CDR1 ENHRY and CDR2 SYGVKD come from the germline V gene. This CDR3 has 12 amino acids. V lost 2 bases, J lost 6 bases, and 7 bases lay in between. The CDR3, as DNA: TGTGCCATCAGTGAGACAGTCGATGGCTACACCTTC. Translating gives CAISETVDGYTF.

This chain links TRBV7-2 with TRBJ2-7; 12 nucleotides line up with TRBD2. The CDR3 has 15 amino acids. Looked up from germline, CDR1 is SGHTA and CDR2 is FQGNSA. The junction had 6 bases not matched to a gene; V was cut back by 5 bases and J by 4 bases. The chain's CDR3 is CASSPRTSGTYEQYF. CDR3 coding DNA: TGTGCCAGCAGCCCAAGGACTAGCGGGACTTACGAGCAGTACTTC.

This clone was seen only a few times. This chain joins TRBV21-1 and TRBJ2-2; no check of the table's D call, TRBD2, against the DNA was made. TRBV21-1 counts as a pseudogene. The CDR3 is made up of 17 amino acids. CDR3 loop: CASSTKASGSRAGELFF. The CDR3, as DNA: TGTGCCAGCAGCACCAAAGCTAGCGGGAGTCGGGCCGGGGAGCTGTTTTTT.

This clone was seen just once. The chain employs TRBV11-3 and TRBJ1-1; 9 positions agree with TRBD1. The germline CDR1 and CDR2 sequences are SGHNT and YENEEA. V lost 5 bases, J lost 4 bases, and 5 bases stayed unmatched. CDR3 length: 14 residues. Here the CDR3 DNA reads TGTGCCAGCAGCCTAGGACAGGGGAGCACTGAAGCTTTCTTT. Protein sequence: CASSLGQGSTEAFF.

This chain connects TRBV6-5 to TRBJ2-1; D perhaps matches TRBD2 (5 bases). Germline CDR1 is MNHEY and CDR2 is SVGAGI. The ends were cut back, 7 bases at V and 3 bases at J, with 13 bases in the middle. The CDR3 is 14 residues long. This chain's CDR3 is CASTGTILYNEQFF. As DNA, the CDR3 is TGTGCCAGCACGGGAACTATTCTCTACAATGAGCAGTTCTTC.

V usage is TRBV2 and J usage is TRBJ2-7, with 9 bases matching TRBD1. Trimming at V came to 5 bases and at J to 5 bases, leaving 7 bases not matched to a gene. The CDR3 contains 14 residues. CDR1 SNHLY and CDR2 FYNNEI come from the germline V gene. The CDR3 sequence is CASSKDRGIDEQYF. The CDR3 coding sequence is TGTGCCAGCAGTAAGGACAGGGGCATCGACGAGCAGTACTTC.

The chain carries TRBV19 and TRBJ2-1; 8 bases match TRBD2. Germline V CDR1 and CDR2: LNHDA, SQIVND (reference sequence). The J segment lost 3 bases and the V segment lost 4 bases, leaving 11 bases of the junction unmatched. CDR3 length: 17 residues. The CDR3 region has the DNA TGTGCCAGTAGTACACCTGGGCGGGAGGACTTCTACAATGAGCAGTTCTTC. Translating it yields CASSTPGREDFYNEQFF.

V gene TRBV18 combines with J gene TRBJ2-3; perhaps TRBD1 as D (5 bases). The CDR3 covers 16 residues. V was pared by 6 bases and J by 0 bases, with 16 bases between. Germline loops: CDR1 KGHSH, CDR2 LQKENI. The CDR3 sequence: CASSPRQSSSTDTQYF. Written as DNA, the CDR3 is TGTGCCAGCTCGCCCCGACAGTCCTCTAGCACAGATACGCAGTATTTT.

V and J are TRBV20-1 and TRBJ2-7; the D gene is possibly TRBD2 (6 bases). Germline loops: CDR1 DFQATT, CDR2 SNEGSKA (reference sequence). The CDR3 has 11 amino acids. Trimming shortened V by 0 bases and J by 7 bases, and 7 bases separated the two germline ends. The CDR3, as DNA: TGCAGTGCTAGAGATCGGGGGGAGCAGTACTTC. It yields the protein CSARDRGEQYF.